Each of the 26 T cell receptor beta chains below was sequenced from the same sample in a study of shared clonotypes between healthy human individuals. Clones were sequenced by immunoSEQ multiplex PCR, and TCRdb holds only the in-frame ones, with some missing. The sample yields 2,500,000 or so clones, roughly 92% seen once. The sequenced sample consisted of naive CD4+ T cells from PBMCs. Subset noted: CD45RA+ positively selected. Receptors were obtained from a man in his late teens or twenties in good health. Some clones in this sample may be carry-over from other donors' samples.

The chain employs TRBV5-6 and TRBJ1-3, with D unresolved. Germline V gives CDR1 SGHDT, CDR2 YYEEEE. This CDR3 contains 15 residues. Trimming took off 4 bases at V and 1 base at J, with 12 bases between the two ends. The CDR3 here is CASSDGPNSGNTIYF. The CDR3 DNA is TGTGCCAGCAGCGATGGACCTAATTCTGGAAACACCATATATTTT.

The chain couples TRBV5-1 to TRBJ1-5; the D gene is possibly TRBD1 (6 bases). V was pared by 0 bases and J by 4 bases, with 11 bases between. The CDR3 runs to 15 residues. Germline-derived CDR1 and CDR2 are SGHRS and YFSETQ. The CDR3 region is CASSLAGQPNQPQHF. The CDR3 bases are TGCGCCAGCAGCTTGGCCGGACAGCCAAATCAGCCCCAGCATTTT.

Comment on this clone: At the DNA level, this CDR3 is encoded by other sequences in the same sample as well. This sequence joins TRBV28 and TRBJ1-2; the D gene is possibly TRBD1 (5 bases). Germline V lookup: CDR1 MDHEN, CDR2 SYDVKM. The CDR3 length is 14 residues. V was clipped by 4 bases and J by 3 bases, with 12 bases between them. CDR3 residues: CASSSPGGDYGYTF. CDR3 DNA: TGTGCCAGCAGTTCCCCCGGGGGGGACTATGGCTACACCTTC.

This clone was recorded only once. The CDR3 sequence: CASSLAGTASSYEQYF. The CDR3 nucleotides are TGTGCCAGCAGCTTAGCCGGGACTGCGAGCTCCTACGAGCAGTACTTC. This chain connects TRBV7-2 to TRBJ2-5; D is possibly TRBD2 (6 bases). The DNA matches TRBJ2-7 better at its end, which makes the J call doubtful. The germline gives CDR1 SGHTA, CDR2 FQGNSA. The CDR3 is made up of 16 amino acids.

The DNA of the CDR3 is TGCGCCAGCAGCTTTATGGGTCAAGAGACCCAGTACTTC. This codes for CASSFMGQETQYF. The chain combines TRBV5-1 with TRBJ2-5; the D is unclear. The length of the CDR3 is 13 residues. Germline V gene lookup returns CDR1 SGHRS and CDR2 YFSETQ. Trimming removed 2 bases from V and 2 bases from J, with 7 bases in between. The entire variable domain, with the rest obtained from reference TRBV5-1 and TRBJ2-5, is as follows: KAGVTQTPRYLIKTRGQQVTLSCSPISGHRSVSWYQQTPGQGLQFLFEYFSETQRNKGNFPGRFSGRQFSNSRSEMNVSTLELGDSALYLCASSFMGQETQYFGPGTRLLVL.

The CDR3 spells CASSQVRARDHQPQHF. CDR3 nucleotide sequence: TGCGCCAGCAGCCAAGTCAGGGCGCGAGACCATCAGCCCCAGCATTTT. The chain links TRBV4-1 to TRBJ1-5; D perhaps matches TRBD1 (5 bases). The V and J ends lost 1 base and 5 bases respectively, with 15 bases between them. CDR3 size: 16 residues. Germline values: CDR1 MGHRA, CDR2 YSYEKL.

This rearrangement joins TRBV27 to TRBJ2-7; TRBD1 agrees at 7 bases. CDR1 MNHEY and CDR2 SMNVEV come from the germline V gene (reference sequence). Trimming cost V 5 bases and J 6 bases; bases outside gene matches: 10. The CDR3 has 14 residues. Here the CDR3 reads CASSPRQGSAEQYF. The CDR3 nucleotides read TGTGCCAGCAGTCCAAGACAGGGTTCGGCCGAGCAGTACTTC.

The chain couples TRBV5-1 to TRBJ2-2; the match to TRBD1 covers 7 bases. The germline V gene has CDR1 SGHRS and CDR2 YFSETQ. Germline trimming cut 4 bases from V and 4 bases from J; bases unmatched to any gene: 7. The CDR3 spans 15 residues. The CDR3 loop is CASSGDRAGTGELFF. The CDR3 DNA sequence: TGCGCCAGCAGCGGAGACAGGGCGGGCACCGGGGAGCTGTTTTTT. The whole variable domain, remainder taken from reference TRBV5-1 and TRBJ2-2, is KAGVTQTPRYLIKTRGQQVTLSCSPISGHRSVSWYQQTPGQGLQFLFEYFSETQRNKGNFPGRFSGRQFSNSRSEMNVSTLELGDSALYLCASSGDRAGTGELFFGEGSRLTVL.

The chain uses TRBV27 and TRBJ2-1, with a weak D call TRBD1 (6 bases). CDR3 length: 20 amino acids. The germline gives CDR1 MNHEY, CDR2 SMNVEV (reference sequence). Trimming removed 3 bases from V and 7 bases from J, with 31 bases in between. CDR3 protein: CASSLGWGQDAGGGQNEQFF. The CDR3 nucleotides read TGTGCCAGCAGTTTGGGGTGGGGGCAGGACGCCGGAGGCGGACAGAATGAGCAGTTCTTC.

The rearrangement uses TRBV18 and TRBJ1-4; 9 bases fit TRBD1. Germline lookup yields CDR1 KGHSH and CDR2 LQKENI. J lost 8 bases, V lost 6 bases, and 1 base had no gene match. This CDR3 comprises 12 residues. In DNA, the CDR3 is TGTGCCAGCTCCGGGACAGGGGAAAAACTGTTTTTT. Residues: CASSGTGEKLFF.

This chain uses TRBV28 with TRBJ2-7; D may be TRBD1 (6 bases). Trimming removed 7 bases at V and 3 bases at J, with 16 bases between. The CDR3 consists of 14 residues. Germline V gene sequence: CDR1 MDHEN, CDR2 SYDVKM. The CDR3 protein is CASTNPGHLYEQYF. CDR3 sequence (DNA): TGTGCCAGCACAAATCCGGGACACCTCTACGAGCAGTACTTC.

This rearrangement joins TRBV10-2 to TRBJ2-7, with 11 bases matching TRBD2. Germline V gene sequence: CDR1 WSHSY, CDR2 SAAADI. This CDR3 is 15 amino acids long. The ends lost 7 bases at V and 2 bases at J; junction bases unmatched: 7. CDR3 nucleotides: TGCGCCAGCATTCCGACTAGCGGGGCTCCCTACGAGCAGTACTTC. It encodes CASIPTSGAPYEQYF.

This chain links TRBV7-3 with TRBJ2-1; D may match TRBD1 or TRBD2 (7 bases each). CDR1 and CDR2 (germline): SGHTA, FQGTGA. The CDR3 is 13 amino acids. V was trimmed by 5 bases and J by 9 bases, leaving 14 bases between them. CDR3 in DNA: TGTGCCAGCAGCACCGACAGGGAGGGTGAGCAGTTCTTC. This encodes CASSTDREGEQFF.

The V gene is TRBV29-1, the J gene TRBJ2-3, with TRBD1 identical over 9 bases. J was trimmed by 4 bases and V by 4 bases; bases with no gene match: 3. The germline CDR1 and CDR2 sequences are SQVTM and ANQGSEA. This CDR3 is built from 13 residues. As DNA, the CDR3 is TGCAGCGTTGGACAGGGGGGTTCAGATACGCAGTATTTT. Protein product: CSVGQGGSDTQYF.

The rearrangement joins TRBV4-3 to TRBJ2-3, with D possibly being TRBD1 (5 bases). The germline gives CDR1 LGHNA, CDR2 YSLEER. The V end was cut by 0 bases, the J end by 6 bases, with 13 bases between. The CDR3 consists of 15 residues. The CDR3 loop reads CASSQERSGSDTQYF. The CDR3 DNA reads TGCGCCAGCAGCCAAGAGAGGTCAGGGTCGGATACGCAGTATTTT.

V usage is TRBV18 and J usage is TRBJ1-1; D is possibly TRBD1 (5 bases). From germline, CDR1 is KGHSH and CDR2 LQKENI. Trimming removed 2 bases from V and 0 bases from J, with 10 bases in between. The CDR3 is made up of 15 amino acids. This CDR3 reads CASSPETELNTEAFF. The CDR3 coding sequence is TGTGCCAGCTCACCAGAGACAGAACTGAACACTGAAGCTTTCTTT.

Points on this clone: Different DNA sequences within this sample yield the same CDR3. The V and J genes are TRBV7-2 and TRBJ1-2; D is possibly TRBD1 (5 bases). The CDR3 extends over 14 amino acids. Per germline, CDR1 SGHTA and CDR2 FQGNSA. V shed 1 base and J shed 2 bases, with 8 bases lying between them. CDR3 in amino acids: CASSLGAGNYGYTF. The CDR3 bases are TGTGCCAGCAGCTTAGGGGCAGGGAACTATGGCTACACCTTC.

Only one count was recorded for this clone. J is TRBJ1-4 and V is TRBV11-2, with D maybe TRBD1 (5 bases). Germline lookup yields CDR1 SGHAT and CDR2 FQNNGV. Trimming took 1 base from V and 8 from J, leaving 11 bases between them. The CDR3 is made up of 14 amino acids. CDR3 region: CASSLGGGTEKLFF. The CDR3 DNA sequence: TGTGCCAGCAGCTTAGGGGGGGGTACAGAAAAACTGTTTTTT.

V is TRBV7-2 and J is TRBJ2-1; D is perhaps TRBD2 (5 bases). The V end lost 1 base, the J end lost 5 bases, and 15 bases lay between the germline ends. CDR3 length: 16 amino acids. Germline CDR1 SGHTA, CDR2 FQGNSA. The CDR3 protein is CASSLVPLAPNNEQFF. CDR3 coding DNA: TGTGCCAGCAGCTTAGTTCCGTTAGCGCCCAACAATGAGCAGTTCTTC.

J is TRBJ2-1 and V is TRBV6-5; D is tentatively TRBD1 or TRBD2 (5 bases each). V lost 6 bases, J lost 2 bases, and 8 bases lay in between. The CDR3 extends over 13 amino acids. Germline CDR1 reads MNHEY; CDR2 reads SVGAGI. CDR3 nucleotides: TGTGCCAGCAGAGAGGGACCCTACAATGAGCAGTTCTTC. This encodes CASREGPYNEQFF.

The V gene is TRBV29-1, the J gene TRBJ1-2; D is unresolved. Germline CDR1 and CDR2: SQVTM and ANQGSEA. CDR3 length: 14 amino acids. The ends were cut back, 7 bases at V and 4 bases at J, with 19 bases in the middle. CDR3 protein: CSALTVIGGYGYTF. DNA for the CDR3: TGCAGCGCATTGACGGTGATAGGAGGCTATGGCTACACCTTC.

This clone was seen more than once but under ten times. This rearrangement joins TRBV18 to TRBJ1-2, with a possible D match to TRBD1 (6 bases). Trimming removed 0 bases from V and 2 bases from J, with 13 bases in between. The CDR3 extends over 16 amino acids. CDR1 is KGHSH, CDR2 LQKENI, per germline. Here the CDR3 reads CASSPPGGQANYGYTF. The CDR3 coding sequence is TGTGCCAGCTCACCACCTGGGGGGCAGGCGAACTATGGCTACACCTTC.

This clone has a single count. Here the CDR3 DNA reads TGTGCCACCAGCCCTCTCGGGACTAGCGGGATAAACTCCTACGAGCAGTACTTC. Its translation is CATSPLGTSGINSYEQYF. V is TRBV15 and J is TRBJ2-7; 13 positions agree with TRBD2. This CDR3 is 18 amino acids long. V shed 5 bases and J 0 bases; nucleotides not matched to a gene: 10. Germline CDR1 reads LNHNV; CDR2 reads YYDKDF (reference sequence).

The chain has TRBV5-1 and TRBJ2-5, with 9 bases identical to TRBD1. There are 16 residues in the CDR3. J gave up 1 base and V 0 bases, and 4 bases lay outside the gene matches. Germline assignment: CDR1 SGHRS and CDR2 YFSETQ. The CDR3 sequence: CASSLGLTGGQETQYF. CDR3 in DNA: TGCGCCAGCAGCTTGGGGCTGACAGGGGGCCAAGAGACCCAGTACTTC.

This clone was seen a single time. The genes are TRBV30 and TRBJ2-7; D may be TRBD2 (5 bases). CDR1 is GTSNPN and CDR2 is SVGIG in the germline V gene (reference sequence). V was cut by 5 bases and J by 0 bases, with 8 bases left in between. The CDR3 sequence is 12 residues long. CDR3 protein: CAWGLYSYEQYF. As DNA, the CDR3 is TGTGCCTGGGGACTCTACTCCTACGAGCAGTACTTC.

This clone was detected only once. The rearrangement joins TRBV11-2 to TRBJ2-7, with 9 bases fitting TRBD2. Germline loops: CDR1 SGHAT, CDR2 FQNNGV. V gave up 5 bases and J gave up 0 bases; unmatched junction bases: 11. CDR3 length: 17 residues. This CDR3 reads CASSPWGSSGGSYEQYF. Written as DNA, the CDR3 is TGTGCCAGCAGCCCCTGGGGAAGTAGCGGGGGCTCCTACGAGCAGTACTTC.